This T cell receptor beta chain originates from a study of neurological immune-mediated disorders (dated by TCRdb to between 2018 and 2021). Describing the broader study: Among the 34 multiple sclerosis patients, relapsing-remitting MS accounted for approximately 30 and secondary progressive MS accounted for 3. Alongside PBMC samples, the set of approximately 100 TCR-beta libraries contained longitudinal samples, technical triplicates, and paired CD4+ and CD8+ T-cell subsets that had been sorted. The cohort was made up of approximately 69 subjects, consisting of 14 HAM/TSP patients, roughly 35 multiple sclerosis patients and about 20 healthy controls. The study compared peripheral blood TCR-beta repertoires of HTLV-I-associated myelopathy (HAM/TSP) patients, multiple sclerosis patients and healthy controls using UMI-based sequencing. Points the paper makes about the study in general: No clinical or MRI features were associated with the MS cluster, and the authors said that larger cohorts are needed. Repertoires from 18 of 34 MS patients were grouped by phylogenetic analysis into a cluster of related CDR3 sequences, suggesting a possible repertoire-level signature. TCR clonal expansion was highest in HAM/TSP patients and lowest in MS patients, with MS patients falling below even healthy controls. No identical CDR3 amino acid sequences were found to be shared among expanded clones across subjects, suggesting that TCR-beta repertoires were private in all groups.

From cysteine to phenylalanine, the CDR3 is 13 amino acids long. The read is trimmed to its CDR3 DNA, 39 bases read in frame from base 1. A distance of 16 bases separates the germline ends of V and J, which lose 7 bases and 3 bases respectively. CDR1 and CDR2 were assigned from the germline V gene (reference sequence) as DFQATT and SNEGSKA. Libraries from unsorted PBMCs were made from 2 million PBMCs kept in RNAlater at -80 degrees C until RNA extraction. Multiple sclerosis patients were enrolled in a US clinical protocol evaluating disease progression by magnetic resonance imaging. PBMCs were separated from peripheral blood using Ficoll-Hypaque density gradient centrifugation and then cryopreserved in liquid nitrogen. About this clonotype itself: No cognate antigen has been identified for it. It may be a read error: a sequence one base away is much more abundant.

cDNA was synthesized by template-switch 5'RACE using a primer with a 10-nucleotide random unique molecular identifier that tagged each TCR transcript. Over 200 million TCR-beta sequences, covering 15-18 subjects, were produced in each sequencing run. The RNeasy kit was used to extract total RNA. TCR-beta VDJ regions were amplified with primers for the TCR constant region and the 5'RACE anchor, using the KAPA Real-time Library Amplification kit. Sample indexes and Illumina adaptors were added in a first PCR, after which library yield was increased in a second PCR. The roughly 650 bp TCR product was size-selected on a 2% E-gel SizeSelection system after Ampure bead purification. Before pooling, library quality was assessed on a Bioanalyzer, concentration was determined with Qubit, and library quantification was performed with the Kapa Library Quantification kit. Libraries were sequenced paired-end 2 x 150 bp on an Illumina HiSeq 2500. To increase sequence diversity, 25-30% phiX was spiked into each library pool. The authors' analysis ran thus. Quality-filtered reads were processed with the UMI-based MiGEC pipeline, which removed over 75% of raw TCR sequences during error correction. IMGT germline references were used for aligning VDJ genes, and each clonotype was defined as a unique CDR3 amino acid sequence together with its V-J genes. Clonal expansion, Shannon diversity, and CDR3 relatedness (CalcPairwiseDistances, ClusterSamples) were evaluated with VDJtools, and phylogenetic trees were built with CLCbio workbench. Expanded clones were defined as having at least 8 unique UMIs, based on coefficient-of-variation modelling across technical triplicates. The public reads were run again by TCRdb, first through fastp at Q25 and then through MiXCR, and only productive beta chains were kept. All rows with the same CDR3 protein become a single entry with the most common DNA and genes. The authors' filters were not applied to this entry. This sample gives 95,000 to 150,000 distinct CDR3 sequences in total; approximately 3.2% of them show up just once. The leading ten clones occupy roughly 1.3% of the sample.

Rearrangement joined TRBV20-1 to TRBJ2-7, with the D gene uncertain. The sample taken for sequencing was PBMCs. The TCR sequence derives from a woman aged 25-40 years with multiple sclerosis. The DNA sequence is given as TGCAGTGTTCTGCCTCGGCGGCACTACGAGCAGTACTTC. Translated, it reads CSVLPRRHYEQYF.